Below are 6 T cell receptor beta chains sequenced from a single sample in a study of blood T cell repertoires in COVID-19. The assay was immunoSEQ multiplex PCR, and TCRdb's table has in-frame clones only and misses some. The sample gives more than 100,000 clones, approximately 80% of which show up once; 13% is in the top ten. Specimen: peripheral blood. These receptors all stem from a human donor in a cohort sampled during active or convalescent COVID-19.

The rearrangement joins TRBV2 to TRBJ2-6; no reliable D call. Germline V gene lookup returns CDR1 SNHLY and CDR2 FYNNEI. The germline V and J ends were trimmed by 4 bases and 0 bases, with 7 bases remaining between them. The CDR3 has 15 residues. The CDR3 region is CASSVVGSGANVLTF. The CDR3, as DNA: TGTGCCAGCAGTGTGGTCGGCTCTGGGGCCAACGTCCTGACTTTC.

This rearrangement joins TRBV11-2 to TRBJ2-3; D possibly corresponds to TRBD2 (5 bases). With 1 base removed from V and 2 bases from J, the gap between germline ends came to 13 bases. The CDR3 length is 16 residues. In germline, CDR1 is SGHAT, CDR2 FQNNGV. The CDR3 region is CASSLGTQRHTDTQYF. The DNA of the CDR3 is TGTGCCAGCAGCTTAGGGACTCAGAGACACACAGATACGCAGTATTTT.

This clone was detected a few times. This chain connects TRBV11-3 to TRBJ2-3, with a possible D match to TRBD2 (6 bases). CDR1 and CDR2 (germline): SGHNT, YENEEA. V lost 0 bases and J lost 2, with 12 bases in between. The CDR3 sequence is 16 residues long. In DNA, the CDR3 is TGTGCCAGCAGCTTAGATGGGGGGACGGACACAGATACGCAGTATTTT. Protein product: CASSLDGGTDTDTQYF.

The J gene is TRBJ1-5, the V gene TRBV5-1; D gene unclear. V lost 3 bases, J lost 2 bases, and 12 bases lay in between. Germline V gene lookup returns CDR1 SGHRS and CDR2 YFSETQ. The CDR3 consists of 15 residues. The CDR3 sequence is CASSYTGMRNQPQHF. The CDR3 DNA is TGCGCCAGCAGCTACACCGGGATGCGCAATCAGCCCCAGCATTTT. The variable domain in full, with the rest retrieved from reference TRBV5-1 and TRBJ1-5, is KAGVTQTPRYLIKTRGQQVTLSCSPISGHRSVSWYQQTPGQGLQFLFEYFSETQRNKGNFPGRFSGRQFSNSRSEMNVSTLELGDSALYLCASSYTGMRNQPQHFGDGTRLSIL.

The chain links TRBV19 to TRBJ1-1; no firm D call. CDR1 is LNHDA, CDR2 SQIVND, per germline (reference sequence). V was cut by 0 bases and J by 0 bases, with 17 bases left in between. The CDR3 spans 18 residues. The CDR3 is CASSIDMGWEIMNTEAFF. For the CDR3, the DNA is TGTGCCAGTAGTATAGATATGGGTTGGGAGATCATGAACACTGAAGCTTTCTTT.

This chain links TRBV12-3 or TRBV12-4 with TRBJ1-2; possibly TRBD1 for D (6 bases). The CDR3 is made up of 12 amino acids. Trimming took off 8 bases at V and 8 bases at J, with 15 bases between the two ends. The CDR3 region has the DNA TGTGCCAGCTGTACAGGGATAGGAGGCTACACCTTC. It encodes CASCTGIGGYTF.